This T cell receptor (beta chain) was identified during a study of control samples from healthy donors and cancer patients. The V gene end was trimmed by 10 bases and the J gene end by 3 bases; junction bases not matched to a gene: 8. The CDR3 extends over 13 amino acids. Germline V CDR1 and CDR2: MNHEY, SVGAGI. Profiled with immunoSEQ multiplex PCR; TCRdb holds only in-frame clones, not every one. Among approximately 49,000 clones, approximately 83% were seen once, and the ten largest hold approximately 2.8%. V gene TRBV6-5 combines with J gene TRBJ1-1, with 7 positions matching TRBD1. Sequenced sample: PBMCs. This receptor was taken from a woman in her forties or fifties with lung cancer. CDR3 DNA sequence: TGTGCCATATCAAAACAGGGGCACACTGAAGCTTTCTTT. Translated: CAISKQGHTEAFF.